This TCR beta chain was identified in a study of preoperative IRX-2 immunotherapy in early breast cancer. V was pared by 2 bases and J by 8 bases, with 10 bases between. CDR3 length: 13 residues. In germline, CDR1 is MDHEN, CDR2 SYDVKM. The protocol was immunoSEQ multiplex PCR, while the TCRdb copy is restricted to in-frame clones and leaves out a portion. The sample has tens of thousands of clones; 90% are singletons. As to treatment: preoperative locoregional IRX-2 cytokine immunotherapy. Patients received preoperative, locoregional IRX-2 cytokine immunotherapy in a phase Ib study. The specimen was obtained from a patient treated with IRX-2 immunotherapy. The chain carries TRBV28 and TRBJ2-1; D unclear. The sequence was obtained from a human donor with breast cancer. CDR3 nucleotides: TGTGCCAGCAGTTTACAGTTATGGGATGAGCAGTTCTTC. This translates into CASSLQLWDEQFF.